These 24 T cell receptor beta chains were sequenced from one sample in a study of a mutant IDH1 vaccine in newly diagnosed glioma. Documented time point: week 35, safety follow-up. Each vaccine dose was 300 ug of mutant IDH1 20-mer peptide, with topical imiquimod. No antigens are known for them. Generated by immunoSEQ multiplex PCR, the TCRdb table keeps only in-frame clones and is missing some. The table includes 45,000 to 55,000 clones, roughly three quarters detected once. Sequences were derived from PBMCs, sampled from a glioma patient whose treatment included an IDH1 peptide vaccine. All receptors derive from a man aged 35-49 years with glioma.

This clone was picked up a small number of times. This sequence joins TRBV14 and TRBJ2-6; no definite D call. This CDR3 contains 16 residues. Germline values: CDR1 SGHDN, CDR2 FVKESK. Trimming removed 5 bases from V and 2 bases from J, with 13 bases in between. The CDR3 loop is CASSILGAPGANVLTF. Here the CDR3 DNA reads TGTGCCAGCAGCATCTTGGGCGCCCCTGGGGCCAACGTCCTGACTTTC.

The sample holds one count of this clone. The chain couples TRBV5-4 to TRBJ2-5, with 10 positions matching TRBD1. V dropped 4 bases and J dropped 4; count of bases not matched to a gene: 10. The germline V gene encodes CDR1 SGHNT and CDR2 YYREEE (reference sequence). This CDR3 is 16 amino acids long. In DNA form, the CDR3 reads TGTGCCAGCAGCCAATCTAGGGGGACAGGGGTAGAGACCCAGTACTTC. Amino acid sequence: CASSQSRGTGVETQYF.

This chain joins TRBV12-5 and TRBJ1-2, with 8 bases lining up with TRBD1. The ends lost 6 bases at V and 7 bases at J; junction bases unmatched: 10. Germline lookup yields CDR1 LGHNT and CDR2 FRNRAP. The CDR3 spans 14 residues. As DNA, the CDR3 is TGTGCTAGTGGCCCTACCGGACAGGGCCGTGGCTACACCTTC. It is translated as CASGPTGQGRGYTF. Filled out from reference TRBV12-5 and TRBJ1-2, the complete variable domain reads DARVTQTPRHKVTEMGQEVTMRCQPILGHNTVFWYRQTMMQGLELLAYFRNRAPLDDSGMPKDRFSAEMPDATLATLKIQPSEPRDSAVYFCASGPTGQGRGYTFGSGTRLTVV.

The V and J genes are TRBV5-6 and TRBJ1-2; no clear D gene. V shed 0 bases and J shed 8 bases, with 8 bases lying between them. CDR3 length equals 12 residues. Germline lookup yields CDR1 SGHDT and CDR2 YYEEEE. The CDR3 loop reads CASSLGSLGYTF. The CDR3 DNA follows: TGTGCCAGCAGCTTGGGTAGTCTCGGCTACACCTTC.

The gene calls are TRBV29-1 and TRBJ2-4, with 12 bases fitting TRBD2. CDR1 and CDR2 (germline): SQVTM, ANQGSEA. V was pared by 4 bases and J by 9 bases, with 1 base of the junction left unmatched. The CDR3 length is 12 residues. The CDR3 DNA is TGCAGCGTTGTACTAGCGGGGGGCATTCAGTACTTC. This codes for CSVVLAGGIQYF.

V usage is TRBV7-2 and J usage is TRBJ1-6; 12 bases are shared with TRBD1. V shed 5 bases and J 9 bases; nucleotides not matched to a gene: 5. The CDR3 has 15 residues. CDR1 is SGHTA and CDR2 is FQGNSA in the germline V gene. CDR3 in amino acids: CASSPGTGGVSPLHF. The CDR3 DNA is TGTGCCAGCAGCCCAGGGACAGGGGGCGTTTCACCCCTCCACTTT.

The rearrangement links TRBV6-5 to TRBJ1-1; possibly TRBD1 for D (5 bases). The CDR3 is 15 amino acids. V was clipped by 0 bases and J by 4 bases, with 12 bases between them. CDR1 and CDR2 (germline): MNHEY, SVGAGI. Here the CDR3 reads CASSYSRGRGTEAFF. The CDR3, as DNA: TGTGCCAGCAGTTACTCTAGGGGAAGAGGCACTGAAGCTTTCTTT.

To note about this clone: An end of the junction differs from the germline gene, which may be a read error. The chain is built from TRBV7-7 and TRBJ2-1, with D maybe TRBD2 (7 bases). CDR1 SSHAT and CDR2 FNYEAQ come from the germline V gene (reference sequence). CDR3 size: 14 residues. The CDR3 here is CASSRTGGFNEQFF. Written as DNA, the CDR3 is TGTGCTAGCAGCAGGACGGGGGGCTTCAATGAGCAGTTCTTC.

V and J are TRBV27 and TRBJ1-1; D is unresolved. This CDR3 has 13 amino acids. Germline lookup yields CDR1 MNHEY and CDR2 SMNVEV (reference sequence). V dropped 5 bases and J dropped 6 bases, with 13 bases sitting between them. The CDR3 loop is CASSGLTNAEAFF. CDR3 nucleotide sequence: TGTGCCAGCAGTGGCCTTACTAACGCTGAAGCTTTCTTT.

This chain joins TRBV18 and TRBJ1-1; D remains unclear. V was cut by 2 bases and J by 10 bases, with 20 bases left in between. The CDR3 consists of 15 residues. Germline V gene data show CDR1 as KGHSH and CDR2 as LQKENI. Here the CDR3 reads CASSPYTEASVGAFF. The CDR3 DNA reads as TGTGCCAGCTCACCATACACGGAAGCCTCCGTTGGAGCTTTCTTT. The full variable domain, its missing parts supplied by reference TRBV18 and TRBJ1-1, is NAGVMQNPRHLVRRRGQEARLRCSPMKGHSHVYWYRQLPEEGLKFMVYLQKENIIDESGMPKERFSAEFPKEGPSILRIQQVVRGDSAAYFCASSPYTEASVGAFFGQGTRLTVV.

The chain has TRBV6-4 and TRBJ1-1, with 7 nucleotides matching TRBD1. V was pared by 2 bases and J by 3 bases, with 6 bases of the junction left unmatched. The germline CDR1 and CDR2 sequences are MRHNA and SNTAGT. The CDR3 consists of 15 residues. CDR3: CASSDTPDRDTEAFF. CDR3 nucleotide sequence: TGTGCCAGCAGTGACACCCCAGACAGGGACACTGAAGCTTTCTTT.

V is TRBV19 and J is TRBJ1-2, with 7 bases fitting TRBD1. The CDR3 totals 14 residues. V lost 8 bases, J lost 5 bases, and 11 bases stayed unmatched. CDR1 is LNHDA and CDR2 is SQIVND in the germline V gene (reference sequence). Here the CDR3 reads CASQSTGVGYGYTF. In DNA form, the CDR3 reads TGTGCCAGTCAAAGCACAGGGGTCGGATATGGCTACACCTTC.

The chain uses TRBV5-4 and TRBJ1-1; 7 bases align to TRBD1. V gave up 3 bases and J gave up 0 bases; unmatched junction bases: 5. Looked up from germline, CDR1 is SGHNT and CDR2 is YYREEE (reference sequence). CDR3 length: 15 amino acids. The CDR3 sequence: CASSSTGVMNTEAFF. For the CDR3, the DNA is TGTGCCAGCAGCTCAACAGGGGTGATGAACACTGAAGCTTTCTTT.

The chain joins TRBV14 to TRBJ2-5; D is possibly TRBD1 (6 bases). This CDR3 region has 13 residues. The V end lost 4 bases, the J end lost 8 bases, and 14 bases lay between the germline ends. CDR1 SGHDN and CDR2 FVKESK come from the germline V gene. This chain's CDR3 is CASSPAGTSTQYF. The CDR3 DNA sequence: TGTGCCAGCAGCCCCGCCGGGACAAGCACCCAGTACTTC.

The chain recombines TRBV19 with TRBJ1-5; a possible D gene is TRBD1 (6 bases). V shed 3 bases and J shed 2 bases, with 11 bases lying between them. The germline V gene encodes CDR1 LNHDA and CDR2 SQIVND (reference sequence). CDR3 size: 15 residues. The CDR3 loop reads CASSMTGGGNQPQHF. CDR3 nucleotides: TGTGCCAGTAGTATGACGGGGGGCGGCAATCAGCCCCAGCATTTT.

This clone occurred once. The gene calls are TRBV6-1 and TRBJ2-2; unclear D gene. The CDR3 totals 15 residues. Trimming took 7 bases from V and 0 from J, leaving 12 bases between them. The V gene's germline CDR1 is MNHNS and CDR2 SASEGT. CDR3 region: CASTPTPSNTGELFF. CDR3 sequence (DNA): TGTGCCAGCACCCCGACACCCTCGAACACCGGGGAGCTGTTTTTT.

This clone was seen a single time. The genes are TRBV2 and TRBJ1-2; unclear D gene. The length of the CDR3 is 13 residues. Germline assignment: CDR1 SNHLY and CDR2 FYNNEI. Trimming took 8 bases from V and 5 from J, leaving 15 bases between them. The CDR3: CASEKEGLYGYTF. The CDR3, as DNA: TGTGCCAGCGAAAAGGAGGGTTTGTATGGCTACACCTTC.

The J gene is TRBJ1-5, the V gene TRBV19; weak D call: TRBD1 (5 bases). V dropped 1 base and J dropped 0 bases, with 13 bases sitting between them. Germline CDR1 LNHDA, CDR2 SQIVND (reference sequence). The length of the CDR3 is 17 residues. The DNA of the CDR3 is TGTGCCAGTAGTATAGTTGGGAGGGGCACTAGCAATCAGCCCCAGCATTTT. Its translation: CASSIVGRGTSNQPQHF.

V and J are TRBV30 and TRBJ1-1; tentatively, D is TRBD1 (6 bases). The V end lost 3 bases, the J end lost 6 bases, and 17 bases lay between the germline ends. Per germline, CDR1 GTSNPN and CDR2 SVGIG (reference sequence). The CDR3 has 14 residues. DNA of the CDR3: TGTGCCTGGAGCCCGGGGGGCGCCCGGCCTGAAGCTTTCTTT. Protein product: CAWSPGGARPEAFF.

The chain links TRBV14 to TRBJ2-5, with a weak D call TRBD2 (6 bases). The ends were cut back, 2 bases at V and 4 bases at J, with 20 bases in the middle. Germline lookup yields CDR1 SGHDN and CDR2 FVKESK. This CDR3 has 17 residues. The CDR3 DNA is TGTGCCAGCAGCCAACCCAACTGGAGGGGCGGTATAGAGACCCAGTACTTC. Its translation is CASSQPNWRGGIETQYF.

The CDR3 DNA follows: TGTGCCAGCAGCTTGGAGATTTGGTCCTACGAGCAGTACTTC. This encodes CASSLEIWSYEQYF. The chain links TRBV5-4 to TRBJ2-7; D is uncertain. The germline V and J ends were trimmed by 0 bases and 1 base, with 8 bases remaining between them. Per germline, CDR1 SGHNT and CDR2 YYREEE (reference sequence). This CDR3 is 14 amino acids long.

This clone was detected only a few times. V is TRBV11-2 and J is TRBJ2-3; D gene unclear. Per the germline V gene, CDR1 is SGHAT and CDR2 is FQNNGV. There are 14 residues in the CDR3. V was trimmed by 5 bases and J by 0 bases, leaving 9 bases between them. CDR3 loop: CASSDWGSTDTQYF. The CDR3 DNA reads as TGTGCCAGCAGCGATTGGGGTAGCACAGATACGCAGTATTTT.

CDR3 loop: CASSLGESNQPQHF. The CDR3 DNA follows: TGTGCCAGCAGCTTAGGAGAGAGCAATCAGCCCCAGCATTTT. V gene TRBV5-5 combines with J gene TRBJ1-5, with unresolved D. The CDR3 length is 14 residues. V shed 2 bases and J shed 1 base, with 7 bases lying between them. Per germline, CDR1 SGHKS and CDR2 YYEKEE (reference sequence).

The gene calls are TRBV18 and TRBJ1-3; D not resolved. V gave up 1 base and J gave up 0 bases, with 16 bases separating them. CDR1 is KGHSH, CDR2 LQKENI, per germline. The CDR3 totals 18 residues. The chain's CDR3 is CASSPRSVRSVSGNTIYF. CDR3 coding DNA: TGTGCCAGCTCACCACGGTCCGTTCGGTCGGTCTCTGGAAACACCATATATTTT.